This TCR beta chain was documented in a study of CD8+CD57+ T cells in acquired aplastic anemia. Background on the study: Across the sorted CD4+ and CD8+ cells, DNA amounts averaged approximately 3 ug.

The germline V and J ends were trimmed by 1 base and 2 bases, with 11 bases remaining between them. The CDR3 has 15 amino acids. Per the germline V gene, CDR1 is SEHNR and CDR2 is FQNEAQ (reference sequence). The template for TCR beta VDJ and CDR3 sequence profiling was genomic DNA. TCRdb reprocessed the reads via MiXCR and lists one record per CDR3 protein. The sample has around 170,000 distinct CDR3 sequences; around half are singletons. This clonotype was counted only a few times. Whoever was chosen for sequencing had shown CD8+CD57+ cell expansion by flow cytometry. Sequenced material: sorted CD4+, CD8+, or CD8+CD57+ T cells (not recorded which) from PBMCs. V gene TRBV7-9 combines with J gene TRBJ2-5; the D is unclear. This clonotype originated in a human donor with aplastic anemia. The CDR3 loop is CASSLGMGIQETQYF. CDR3 in DNA: TGTGCCAGCAGCTTAGGGATGGGCATACAAGAGACCCAGTACTTC.